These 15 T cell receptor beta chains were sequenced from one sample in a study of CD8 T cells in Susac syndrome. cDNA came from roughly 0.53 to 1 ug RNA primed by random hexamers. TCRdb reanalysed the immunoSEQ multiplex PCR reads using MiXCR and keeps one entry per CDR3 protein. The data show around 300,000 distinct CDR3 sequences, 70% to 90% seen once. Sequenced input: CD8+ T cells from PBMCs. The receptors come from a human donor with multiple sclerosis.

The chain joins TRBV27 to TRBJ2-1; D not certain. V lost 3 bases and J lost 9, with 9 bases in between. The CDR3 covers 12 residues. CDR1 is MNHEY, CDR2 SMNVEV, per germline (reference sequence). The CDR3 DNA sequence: TGTGCCAGCAGTTTCGCGAACAGTGAGCAGTTCTTC. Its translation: CASSFANSEQFF.

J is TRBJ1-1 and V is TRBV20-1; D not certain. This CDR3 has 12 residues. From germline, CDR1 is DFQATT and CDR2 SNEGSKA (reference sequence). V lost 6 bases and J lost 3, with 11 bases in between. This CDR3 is CSARTGDTEAFF. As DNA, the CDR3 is TGCAGTGCCCGGACTGGGGACACTGAAGCTTTCTTT.

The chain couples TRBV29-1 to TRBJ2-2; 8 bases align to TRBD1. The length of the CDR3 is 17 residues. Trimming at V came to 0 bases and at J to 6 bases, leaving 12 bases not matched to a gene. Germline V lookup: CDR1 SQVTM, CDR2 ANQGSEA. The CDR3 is CSVEDLHGTGVAGELFF. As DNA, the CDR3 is TGCAGCGTTGAAGATCTTCATGGGACAGGAGTCGCCGGGGAGCTGTTTTTT.

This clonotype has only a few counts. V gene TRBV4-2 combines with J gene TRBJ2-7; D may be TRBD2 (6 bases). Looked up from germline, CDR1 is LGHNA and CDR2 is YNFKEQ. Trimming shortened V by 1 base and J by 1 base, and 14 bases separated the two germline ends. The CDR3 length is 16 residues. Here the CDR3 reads CASSQVTGTASYEQYF. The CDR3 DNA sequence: TGTGCCAGCAGCCAAGTTACCGGGACTGCTTCCTACGAGCAGTACTTC.

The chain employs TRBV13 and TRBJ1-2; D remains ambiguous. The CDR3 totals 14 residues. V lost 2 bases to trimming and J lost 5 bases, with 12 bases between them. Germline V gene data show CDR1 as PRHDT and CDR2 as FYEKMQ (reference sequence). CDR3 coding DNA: TGTGCCAGCAGCTTACACGGCAGCGGATATGGCTACACCTTC. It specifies CASSLHGSGYGYTF.

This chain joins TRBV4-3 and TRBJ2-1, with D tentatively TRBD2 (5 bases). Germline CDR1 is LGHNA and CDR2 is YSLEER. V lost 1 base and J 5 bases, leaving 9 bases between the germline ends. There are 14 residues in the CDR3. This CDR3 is CASSQGLANNEQFF. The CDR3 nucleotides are TGCGCCAGCAGCCAAGGATTAGCGAACAATGAGCAGTTCTTC.

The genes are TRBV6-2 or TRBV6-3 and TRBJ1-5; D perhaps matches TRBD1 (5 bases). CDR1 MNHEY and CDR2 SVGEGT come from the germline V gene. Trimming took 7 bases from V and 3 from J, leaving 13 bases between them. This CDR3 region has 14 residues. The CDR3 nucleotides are TGTGCCAGCACCCCCTGGGACTTCAATCAGCCCCAGCATTTT. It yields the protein CASTPWDFNQPQHF.

In DNA form, the CDR3 reads TGTGCCAGCAGTTCCCGGGACGGCAGCTCCTACGAGCAGTACTTC. Encoded protein: CASSSRDGSSYEQYF. The chain has TRBV6-6 and TRBJ2-7; D is perhaps TRBD1 or TRBD2 (5 bases each). Germline CDR1 reads MNHNY; CDR2 reads SVGAGI (reference sequence). V lost 4 bases to trimming and J lost 0 bases, with 13 bases between them. This CDR3 has 15 amino acids.

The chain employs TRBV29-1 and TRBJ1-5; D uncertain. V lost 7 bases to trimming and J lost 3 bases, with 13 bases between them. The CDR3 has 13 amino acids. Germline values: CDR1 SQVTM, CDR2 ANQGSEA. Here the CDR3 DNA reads TGCAGCGGGGCAGAGGGCTCCAATCAGCCCCAGCATTTT. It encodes CSGAEGSNQPQHF.

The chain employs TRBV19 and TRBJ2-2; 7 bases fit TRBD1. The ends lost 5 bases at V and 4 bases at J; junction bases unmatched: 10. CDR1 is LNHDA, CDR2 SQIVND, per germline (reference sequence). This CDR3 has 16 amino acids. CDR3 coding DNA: TGTGCCAGTAGTCCCCGGACAGGCTCGAGCACCGGGGAGCTGTTTTTT. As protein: CASSPRTGSSTGELFF.

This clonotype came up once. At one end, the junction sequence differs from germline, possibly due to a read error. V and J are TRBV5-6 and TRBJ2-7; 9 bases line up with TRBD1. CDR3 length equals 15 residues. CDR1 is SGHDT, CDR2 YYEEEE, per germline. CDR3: CANSTGTGLVNEQYF. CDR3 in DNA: TGTGCCAACAGCACGGGGACAGGGTTAGTCAACGAGCAGTACTTC.

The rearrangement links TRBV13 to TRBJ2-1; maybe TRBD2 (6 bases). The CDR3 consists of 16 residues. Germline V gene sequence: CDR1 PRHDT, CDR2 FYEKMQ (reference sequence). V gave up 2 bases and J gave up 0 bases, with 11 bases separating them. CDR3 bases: TGTGCCAGCAGCTTACGCTCGGGGGTCTCCTACAATGAGCAGTTCTTC. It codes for CASSLRSGVSYNEQFF.

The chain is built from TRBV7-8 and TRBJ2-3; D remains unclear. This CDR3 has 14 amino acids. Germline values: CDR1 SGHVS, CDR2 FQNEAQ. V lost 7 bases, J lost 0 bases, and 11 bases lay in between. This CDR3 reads CASNPGASTDTQYF. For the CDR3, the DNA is TGTGCCAGCAACCCCGGCGCTAGCACAGATACGCAGTATTTT.

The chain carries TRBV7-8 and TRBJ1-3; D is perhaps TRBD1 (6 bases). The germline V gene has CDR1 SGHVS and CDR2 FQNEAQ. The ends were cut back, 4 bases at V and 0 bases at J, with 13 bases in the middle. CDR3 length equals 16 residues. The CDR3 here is CASSWGTSLSGNTIYF. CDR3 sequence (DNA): TGTGCCAGCAGCTGGGGGACATCTCTCTCTGGAAACACCATATATTTT.

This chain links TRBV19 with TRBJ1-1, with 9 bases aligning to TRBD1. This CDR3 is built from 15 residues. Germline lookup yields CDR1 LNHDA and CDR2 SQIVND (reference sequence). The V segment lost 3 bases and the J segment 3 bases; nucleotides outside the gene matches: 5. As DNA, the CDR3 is TGTGCCAGTAGTATCGGGGGGACAGGGTACACTGAAGCTTTCTTT. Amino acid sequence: CASSIGGTGYTEAFF.